These 28 T cell receptor beta chains originate from one sample sequenced in a study of OX40 agonist ivuxolimab in advanced cancers. Measured with immunoSEQ multiplex PCR; TCRdb has only the in-frame clones, and not every one. The sample contains around 20,000 clones, 80% to 85% of which appear only once. The specimen comprised CD4+ or CD8+ T cells sorted from blood, sampled in a trial of the OX40 agonist ivuxolimab. The receptors were sampled from an adult with an advanced solid tumor such as melanoma, head and neck, liver or kidney cancer.

This chain connects TRBV4-1 to TRBJ2-7; D is possibly TRBD1 (7 bases). This CDR3 spans 15 amino acids. V was shortened by 4 bases and J by 4 bases, with 17 bases between the two germline ends. Germline assignment: CDR1 MGHRA and CDR2 YSYEKL. CDR3 region: CASSPGKGAGYEQYF. CDR3 nucleotides: TGCGCCAGCAGCCCTGGGAAGGGGGCGGGGTACGAGCAGTACTTC.

The chain recombines TRBV28 with TRBJ1-6; 10 bases fit TRBD1. With V trimmed by 2 bases and J by 7 bases, 2 bases remained unmatched. CDR3 size: 15 residues. CDR1 and CDR2 (germline): MDHEN, SYDVKM. The CDR3 reads CASSLPDRGNSPLHF. In DNA form, the CDR3 reads TGTGCCAGCAGTTTACCGGACAGGGGGAATTCACCCCTCCACTTT.

This clone was recorded a few times. The genes are TRBV30 and TRBJ1-4, with D possibly being TRBD1 (5 bases). There are 14 residues in the CDR3. CDR1 GTSNPN and CDR2 SVGIG come from the germline V gene (reference sequence). Trimming removed 1 base from V and 6 bases from J, with 12 bases in between. The CDR3 coding sequence is TGTGCCTGGAGTGCCGGGGACTTCCATGAAAAACTGTTTTTT. Translated: CAWSAGDFHEKLFF.

CDR3 sequence reads: CASSIDRGYEQYF. CDR3 coding DNA: TGTGCCAGTAGTATCGACAGGGGCTACGAGCAGTACTTC. The rearrangement uses TRBV19 and TRBJ2-7; 8 nucleotides align to TRBD1. The CDR3 runs 13 residues. V trimming: 3 bases; J trimming: 3 bases; junction bases outside the gene matches: 1. Germline V CDR1 and CDR2: LNHDA, SQIVND (reference sequence).

The chain carries TRBV25-1 and TRBJ1-1, with D possibly TRBD1 on 6 matching bases. The CDR3 consists of 15 residues. The V gene lost 1 base and the J gene lost 7 bases, with 16 bases spanning the gap. In germline, CDR1 is MGHDK, CDR2 SYGVNS. CDR3 protein: CASSESMLGAGEAFF. DNA of the CDR3: TGTGCCAGCAGTGAATCTATGCTGGGGGCGGGTGAAGCTTTCTTT. The full variable domain, with the rest looked up from reference TRBV25-1 and TRBJ1-1, is EADIYQTPRYLVIGTGKKITLECSQTMGHDKMYWYQQDPGMELHLIHYSYGVNSTEKGDLSSESTVSRIRTEHFPLTLESARPSHTSQYLCASSESMLGAGEAFFGQGTRLTVV.

V usage is TRBV2 and J usage is TRBJ1-2; D gene ambiguous. This CDR3 contains 8 residues. V was shortened by 8 bases and J by 9 bases, with 4 bases between the two germline ends. Germline CDR1 is SNHLY and CDR2 is FYNNEI. The chain's CDR3 is CASGSYTF. DNA of the CDR3: TGTGCCAGCGGCAGCTACACCTTC.

The V gene is TRBV5-5, the J gene TRBJ1-1, with D unresolved. V was shortened by 1 base and J by 1 base, with 5 bases between the two germline ends. CDR3 length: 13 residues. Germline V gene lookup returns CDR1 SGHKS and CDR2 YYEKEE (reference sequence). Written as DNA, the CDR3 is TGTGCCAGCAGCTTGTGGGGGAACACTGAAGCTTTCTTT. Protein product: CASSLWGNTEAFF. Using reference TRBV5-5 and TRBJ1-1 for the parts outside the CDR3, the full variable domain is DAGVTQSPTHLIKTRGQQVTLRCSPISGHKSVSWYQQVLGQGPQFIFQYYEKEERGRGNFPDRFSARQFPNYSSELNVNALLLGDSALYLCASSLWGNTEAFFGQGTRLTVV.

The chain carries TRBV4-1 and TRBJ2-1; D ambiguous. Trimming pared 4 bases from V and 1 base from J, leaving 11 bases between. CDR3 length: 15 amino acids. Germline V gene lookup returns CDR1 MGHRA and CDR2 YSYEKL. The CDR3 DNA sequence: TGCGCCAGCAGCCCAAAGTGGGCTTCCTACAATGAGCAGTTCTTC. Translated: CASSPKWASYNEQFF.

The gene calls are TRBV2 and TRBJ2-7; D perhaps matches TRBD2 (5 bases). This CDR3 contains 15 residues. CDR1 and CDR2 (germline): SNHLY, FYNNEI. Trimming left V 8 bases short and J 3 bases short, with 20 bases between. The CDR3 DNA reads as TGTGCCAGCGGCCCGGGGTTTTCGGAGCACTACGAGCAGTACTTC. It yields the protein CASGPGFSEHYEQYF.

This rearrangement joins TRBV28 to TRBJ1-1; tentative D call: TRBD1 (5 bases). This CDR3 spans 13 amino acids. The V end was cut by 10 bases, the J end by 1 base, with 13 bases between. Germline assignment: CDR1 MDHEN and CDR2 SYDVKM. DNA of the CDR3: TGTGCCACGACGGGGGAGAAGAACACTGAAGCTTTCTTT. It codes for CATTGEKNTEAFF.

V usage is TRBV2 and J usage is TRBJ1-5; possibly TRBD1 for D (5 bases). The germline V and J ends were trimmed by 7 bases and 0 bases, with 10 bases remaining between them. CDR3 length equals 14 residues. Germline CDR1 is SNHLY and CDR2 is FYNNEI. The CDR3 sequence is CASTLGDSNQPQHF. The DNA for the CDR3 is TGTGCCAGCACCCTGGGGGATAGCAATCAGCCCCAGCATTTT.

This sequence joins TRBV28 and TRBJ2-2; D unresolved. V was trimmed by 6 bases and J by 7 bases, leaving 12 bases between them. This CDR3 has 13 amino acids. Germline V gene sequence: CDR1 MDHEN, CDR2 SYDVKM. The CDR3 spells CASSSGRNGELFF. The DNA of the CDR3 is TGTGCCAGCAGCTCTGGAAGGAACGGGGAGCTGTTTTTT. Drawing the rest from reference TRBV28 and TRBJ2-2, the complete variable domain is DVKVTQSSRYLVKRTGEKVFLECVQDMDHENMFWYRQDPGLGLRLIYFSYDVKMKEKGDIPEGYSVSREKKERFSLILESASTNQTSMYLCASSSGRNGELFFGEGSRLTVL.

CDR3 sequence: CASSSAGGYSYEQYF. The DNA of the CDR3 is TGTGCCAGCAGTTCCGCGGGGGGATACTCCTACGAGCAGTACTTC. The chain recombines TRBV6-6 with TRBJ2-7, with 8 positions matching TRBD2. The CDR3 has 15 residues. Germline V CDR1 and CDR2: MNHNY, SVGAGI (reference sequence). J was trimmed by 0 bases and V by 4 bases; bases with no gene match: 5.

J is TRBJ1-1 and V is TRBV27; D remains unclear. The CDR3 loop spans 13 amino acids. Trimming removed 2 bases at V and 5 bases at J, with 9 bases between. Germline CDR1 MNHEY, CDR2 SMNVEV (reference sequence). The CDR3 DNA reads TGTGCCAGCAGTTTAAGTCCCCGAACTGAAGCTTTCTTT. Amino acid sequence: CASSLSPRTEAFF.

The rearrangement uses TRBV27 and TRBJ1-2, with 9 positions matching TRBD1. Germline values: CDR1 MNHEY, CDR2 SMNVEV (reference sequence). This CDR3 is built from 14 residues. The V gene end was trimmed by 2 bases and the J gene end by 7 bases; junction bases not matched to a gene: 5. The chain's CDR3 is CASSLRTGDGGYTF. DNA for the CDR3: TGTGCCAGCAGTTTACGGACAGGGGATGGTGGCTACACCTTC.

This chain connects TRBV29-1 to TRBJ1-2; D remains ambiguous. Trimming removed 6 bases from V and 2 bases from J, with 13 bases in between. CDR1 SQVTM and CDR2 ANQGSEA come from the germline V gene. The CDR3 extends over 13 amino acids. CDR3 sequence (DNA): TGCAGCGTCGAAAAAACAGAGAACTATGGCTACACCTTC. The encoded protein is CSVEKTENYGYTF.

The rearrangement uses TRBV27 and TRBJ1-1; unclear D gene. V was pared by 4 bases and J by 3 bases, with 15 bases between. This CDR3 comprises 15 residues. The germline CDR1 and CDR2 sequences are MNHEY and SMNVEV (reference sequence). In DNA, the CDR3 is TGTGCCAGCAGTTCACCAACAAACTTGGACACTGAAGCTTTCTTT. This encodes CASSSPTNLDTEAFF.

The V gene is TRBV7-5, the J gene TRBJ1-2; the table names TRBD1, a call not compared with the DNA. TRBV7-5 has pseudogene status. This CDR3 is built from 8 residues. CDR3 residues: CATQGETF. The CDR3 bases are TGTGCCACCCAGGGGGAGACCTTC.

V is TRBV2 and J is TRBJ1-2; perhaps TRBD1 as D (5 bases). Trimming took off 3 bases at V and 3 bases at J, with 8 bases between the two ends. The CDR3 totals 13 residues. Germline-derived CDR1 and CDR2 are SNHLY and FYNNEI. DNA for the CDR3: TGTGCCAGCAGTGATAGGGGACACTATGGCTACACCTTC. Encoded protein: CASSDRGHYGYTF.

This chain joins TRBV5-1 and TRBJ1-2; D not certain. CDR1 SGHRS and CDR2 YFSETQ come from the germline V gene. Trimming stripped 0 bases from V and 5 bases from J, with 5 bases between. This CDR3 comprises 12 residues. In DNA, the CDR3 is TGCGCCAGCAGCTTGGGTTCTTATGGCTACACCTTC. Translating it yields CASSLGSYGYTF.

V gene TRBV11-1 combines with J gene TRBJ2-7; D may be TRBD1 or TRBD2 (6 bases each). Germline V gene sequence: CDR1 SGHAT, CDR2 FQDESV (reference sequence). This CDR3 has 16 residues. V was shortened by 2 bases and J by 3 bases, with 17 bases between the two germline ends. CDR3 in amino acids: CASSLLGGLGSYEQYF. CDR3 DNA: TGTGCCAGCAGCTTACTGGGGGGCTTAGGAAGCTACGAGCAGTACTTC.

This clone was seen more than once but under ten times. The J gene is TRBJ2-3, the V gene TRBV14; D call uncertain. CDR3 length: 12 amino acids. Trimming stripped 4 bases from V and 11 bases from J, with 13 bases between. The germline V gene encodes CDR1 SGHDN and CDR2 FVKESK. The CDR3 DNA is TGTGCCAGCAGCCCCCACCCCTCCATGCAGTATTTT. Translated: CASSPHPSMQYF.

This clone was counted once. This chain connects TRBV7-9 to TRBJ2-1, with 12 bases matching TRBD2. Germline V gene data show CDR1 as SEHNR and CDR2 as FQNEAQ (reference sequence). Trimming removed 4 bases from V and 5 bases from J; junction bases left unmatched: 6. The CDR3 has 16 residues. CDR3 amino acids: CASSSGTSGYHNEQFF. The CDR3 region has the DNA TGTGCCAGCAGCTCAGGGACTAGCGGGTACCACAATGAGCAGTTCTTC.

The chain joins TRBV9 to TRBJ2-3, with TRBD2 as a possible D gene (5 bases). The CDR3 runs to 15 residues. The germline V and J ends were trimmed by 3 bases and 5 bases, with 16 bases remaining between them. Germline V CDR1 and CDR2: SGDLS, YYNGEE. In DNA form, the CDR3 reads TGTGCCAGCAGCGCCGATGGGAGCCGGGTAGATACGCAGTATTTT. Translation gives CASSADGSRVDTQYF.

J is TRBJ2-7 and V is TRBV7-2, with 12 bases identical to TRBD1. The length of the CDR3 is 16 residues. Trimming took 3 bases from V and 4 from J; bases not matched to a gene: 7. CDR1 and CDR2 (germline): SGHTA, FQGNSA. The CDR3 DNA reads TGTGCCAGCAGCTTCCCCCCGGGACAGGGGGCTTACGAGCAGTACTTC. Amino acids: CASSFPPGQGAYEQYF.

This chain connects TRBV6-1 to TRBJ1-4; D is uncertain. The germline CDR1 and CDR2 sequences are MNHNS and SASEGT. This CDR3 contains 13 residues. V was clipped by 5 bases and J by 5 bases, with 9 bases between them. CDR3 sequence: CASSSYPNEKLFF. CDR3 nucleotides: TGTGCCAGCAGTTCCTACCCCAATGAAAAACTGTTTTTT.

The chain links TRBV9 to TRBJ2-7, with TRBD1 matching 7 bases. CDR1 and CDR2 from the germline V gene are SGDLS and YYNGEE. This CDR3 has 15 residues. V trimming: 4 bases; J trimming: 4 bases; junction bases outside the gene matches: 11. The CDR3 region has the DNA TGTGCCAGCAGCCCAAGCCCGGGACAGAAGTACGAGCAGTACTTC. This gives the protein CASSPSPGQKYEQYF.

This chain links TRBV4-2 with TRBJ2-7; 10 bases line up with TRBD2. Germline assignment: CDR1 LGHNA and CDR2 YNFKEQ. The CDR3 loop spans 15 amino acids. Unmatched junction bases numbered 4, after V lost 1 base and J lost 4 bases. CDR3 residues: CASSQGGTSVYEQYF. The CDR3 DNA sequence: TGTGCCAGCAGCCAAGGAGGGACTAGCGTTTACGAGCAGTACTTC.